Shown below are 12 T cell receptor beta chains from a single sample sequenced in a study of Graves' ophthalmopathy and Graves' hyperthyroidism. TCR beta CDR3 amplification used RNA transcripts. A first-round RT-PCR used HTBI primers, followed by a second-round multiplex PCR. MiXCR, applied by TCRdb to the multiplex PCR reads, yields one record per CDR3 protein. The sample lists around 1,000,000 distinct CDR3 sequences; less than 45% were seen once. Sequencing was done on a sample of peripheral blood or thyroid tissue (not recorded which). The receptors were gathered from an adult man with Graves' hyperthyroidism.

The J gene is TRBJ1-4, the V gene TRBV2, with D possibly TRBD1 on 5 matching bases. This CDR3 spans 14 amino acids. Germline assignment: CDR1 SNHLY and CDR2 FYNNEI. V was pared by 4 bases and J by 7 bases, with 13 bases between. Written as DNA, the CDR3 is TGTGCCAGCAGTGGGAATAGGGGAATTGAAAAACTGTTTTTT. Translation gives CASSGNRGIEKLFF.

This clonotype occurred a few times. The chain has TRBV25-1 and TRBJ2-4, with 7 nucleotides matching TRBD1. With 6 bases clipped from V and 4 bases from J, the junction kept 6 bases outside the gene matches. The CDR3 covers 14 residues. CDR1 and CDR2 (germline): MGHDK, SYGVNS. CDR3 sequence (DNA): TGTGCCAGCAGCTCCGGGACAGCTAAAAACATTCAGTACTTC. This sequence encodes CASSSGTAKNIQYF.

At least ten counts were recorded for this clonotype. The rearrangement uses TRBV20-1 and TRBJ2-7; no reliable D call. Trimming removed 4 bases from V and 0 bases from J, with 13 bases in between. The CDR3 runs to 14 residues. The germline V gene has CDR1 DFQATT and CDR2 SNEGSKA (reference sequence). The CDR3 DNA sequence: TGCAGTGCTATACTTCCTCCGAGCTCCTACGAGCAGTACTTC. Protein sequence: CSAILPPSSYEQYF.

This clonotype came up once. One end of the junction fails to match germline, which may point to a read error. The J gene is TRBJ1-2, the V gene TRBV24-1; D is unclear. The CDR3 has 15 amino acids. Germline V gives CDR1 KGHDR, CDR2 SFDVKD. The CDR3 DNA sequence: TGTGCCAGCAGTCCCCAGCCCCGGGGTTTCTATGGCTACACCTTC. Amino acid sequence: CASSPQPRGFYGYTF.

Only a few counts were recorded for this clonotype. The chain uses TRBV11-2 and TRBJ2-7; 8 bases match TRBD1. The CDR3 consists of 15 residues. Germline V CDR1 and CDR2: SGHAT, FQNNGV. The V segment lost 3 bases and the J segment 3 bases; nucleotides outside the gene matches: 7. This CDR3 is CASSFSPDRDYEQYF. The CDR3, as DNA: TGTGCCAGCAGCTTTAGCCCGGACAGGGACTACGAGCAGTACTTC.

The rearrangement links TRBV25-1 to TRBJ1-6, with a weak D call TRBD1 (5 bases). The CDR3 covers 16 residues. Trimming pared 5 bases from V and 5 bases from J, leaving 16 bases between. CDR1 and CDR2 (germline): MGHDK, SYGVNS. This chain's CDR3 is CASSLHRQPDNSPLHF. The CDR3 DNA sequence: TGTGCCAGCAGTCTCCACAGACAGCCCGATAATTCACCCCTCCACTTT.

This clonotype was detected many times. The chain recombines TRBV5-1 with TRBJ2-7; D is unresolved. Germline loops: CDR1 SGHRS, CDR2 YFSETQ. Trimming cost V 0 bases and J 5 bases, with 12 bases left between them. CDR3 size: 14 residues. The CDR3 DNA reads as TGCGCCAGCAGCTTGGCGGGTTCCTTGGACGAGCAGTACTTC. Residues: CASSLAGSLDEQYF.

Remarks on this clonotype: A much larger clone sits a single nucleotide away, making a read error possible. The chain recombines TRBV15 with TRBJ2-5, with D maybe TRBD2 (6 bases). Between the trimmed V and J ends, which lost 3 bases and 4 bases, there was a span of 15 bases. Germline assignment: CDR1 LNHNV and CDR2 YYDKDF (reference sequence). The CDR3 runs to 15 residues. The CDR3, as DNA: TGTGCCACCAGCAGGCCCCGGGACTTCCGAGAGACCCAGTACTTC. This translates into CATSRPRDFRETQYF.

This clonotype appeared once. The chain links TRBV10-3 to TRBJ2-7; D call uncertain. Germline CDR1 reads ENHRY; CDR2 reads SYGVKD. Trimming stripped 6 bases from V and 0 bases from J, with 15 bases between. The CDR3 runs 15 residues. CDR3 amino acids: CAISDSGPSSYEQYF. In DNA, the CDR3 is TGTGCCATCAGCGACTCAGGCCCCAGCTCCTACGAGCAGTACTTC.

This clonotype turned up a few times. The genes are TRBV4-3 and TRBJ1-2, with D perhaps matching TRBD1 (5 bases). The germline gives CDR1 LGHNA, CDR2 YSLEER. CDR3 length: 14 residues. V lost 1 base and J lost 6, with 12 bases in between. This CDR3 reads CASSQGKGKDGYTF. The CDR3, as DNA: TGCGCCAGCAGCCAAGGGAAGGGGAAGGATGGCTACACCTTC.

This clonotype was found a few times. The chain uses TRBV28 and TRBJ2-7; D not resolved. Germline CDR1 and CDR2: MDHEN and SYDVKM. V lost 5 bases, J lost 0 bases, and 17 bases lay in between. This CDR3 is built from 16 residues. The DNA of the CDR3 is TGTGCCAGCAGTCTCGTCGGAAAAGCGCTCTCCTACGAGCAGTACTTC. It encodes CASSLVGKALSYEQYF.

Many counts were recorded for this clonotype. The V and J genes are TRBV7-9 and TRBJ1-1; 9 bases fit TRBD1. This CDR3 has 17 residues. Trimming at V came to 5 bases and at J to 3 bases, leaving 13 bases not matched to a gene. From germline, CDR1 is SEHNR and CDR2 FQNEAQ (reference sequence). CDR3 in amino acids: CASSRWRQTGGDTEAFF. DNA of the CDR3: TGTGCCAGCAGCCGATGGAGGCAGACAGGGGGAGACACTGAAGCTTTCTTT. The variable domain in full, completed from reference TRBV7-9 and TRBJ1-1, reads DTGVSQNPRHKITKRGQNVTFRCDPISEHNRLYWYRQTLGQGPEFLTYFQNEAQLEKSRLLSDRFSAERPKGSFSTLEIQRTEQGDSAMYLCASSRWRQTGGDTEAFFGQGTRLTVV.